This TCR beta chain was sequenced during a study of CD8+CD57+ T cells in acquired aplastic anemia. Study overall: When averaged, DNA from sorted CD4+ and CD8+ cells came to around 3.1 ug. Average CD4+ read depth in healthy donors was 9.5 million to 13 million reads. Study-wide results and limits: Shared by patients and controls, 25 to 35 CD8+ CDR3s were abundant in patients. A significant difference in CD8+ Simpson's diversity between patients and controls was not found.

Note on this clonotype: No antigen is known for it.

Investigators profiled TCR beta VDJ and CDR3 from genomic DNA template. Each CDR3 protein gets one entry after TCRdb re-called the reads with MiXCR. The sample includes 100,000 to 150,000 distinct CDR3 sequences, about half of them seen just once. This CDR3 region has 18 residues. Trimming cost V 3 bases and J 5 bases, with 25 bases left between them. Germline-derived CDR1 and CDR2 are ENHRY and SYGVKD. The sequenced material came from sorted CD4+, CD8+, or CD8+CD57+ T cells (not recorded which) from PBMCs. J is TRBJ2-5 and V is TRBV10-3, with unresolved D. This receptor was taken from a human donor in good health, serving as a control. CDR3 sequence: CAISETHDNDPVSETQYF. Written as DNA, the CDR3 is TGTGCCATCAGTGAAACACACGACAACGATCCGGTTTCGGAGACCCAGTACTTC.